This TCR beta chain originates from a study of T cells in Graves' hyperthyroidism and ophthalmopathy. RNA transcripts served as the template for amplifying TCR beta CDR3 regions. Researchers ran a first-round RT-PCR on the TCR CDR3 using the HTBI primer set. TCRdb re-analysed the multiplex PCR reads in MiXCR, keeping a single row per CDR3 protein. The repertoire holds about 180,000 distinct CDR3 sequences, with about 17% as singletons. With a duration under 2 months, the hyperthyroidism was newly diagnosed in patients aged 18 to 65. Germline CDR1 SGHRS, CDR2 YFSETQ. V was pared by 3 bases and J by 5 bases, with 8 bases of the junction left unmatched. The CDR3 totals 15 residues. This clonotype came up a few times.

This TCR was sampled from a woman aged 45-59 years with Graves' hyperthyroidism. Sequencing used blood. The chain uses TRBV5-1 and TRBJ1-2, with TRBD1 identical over 9 bases. As DNA, the CDR3 is TGCGCCAGCAGCTCAAGACAGGGGGAGACTTATGGCTACACCTTC. It specifies CASSSRQGETYGYTF.